The clone carrying this TCR beta chain has a single count. There are 13 residues in the CDR3. The junction had 3 bases not matched to a gene; V was cut back by 4 bases and J by 4 bases. Per the germline V gene, CDR1 is LGHDT and CDR2 is YNNKEL (reference sequence). The data stem from a study of blood T cell repertoires in COVID-19. The assay was immunoSEQ multiplex PCR, and TCRdb's table has in-frame clones only and misses some. The sample includes a few hundred thousand clones, 87% of them seen just once. Participants were placed into cohorts based on the clinical history they reported. The chain uses TRBV3-1 (or the pseudogene TRBV3-2) and TRBJ1-2; the match to TRBD1 covers 7 bases. Sequenced sample: PBMCs or T cells enriched from blood (not recorded which). The sequence derives from a middle-aged woman who had recovered from COVID-19. The DNA of the CDR3 is TGTGCCAGCAGCCGGACAGGCGGCTATGGCTACACCTTC. Its protein product is CASSRTGGYGYTF.